These 15 T cell receptor beta chains came from one sample sequenced in a study of blood T cell repertoires in COVID-19. Assay: immunoSEQ multiplex PCR; the TCRdb copy retains only in-frame clones and omits some. The sample records hundreds of thousands of clones, just under 85% being singletons. What was sequenced was peripheral blood. These receptors were taken from a man older than 75 with acute or convalescent COVID-19.

The V call is TRBV5-1, the J call TRBJ2-5; TRBD2 agrees at 11 bases. The CDR3 has 16 amino acids. V lost 3 bases and J lost 5; bases outside the gene matches: 9. Germline V gene data show CDR1 as SGHRS and CDR2 as YFSETQ. Here the CDR3 reads CASSSIAGGPQETQYF. CDR3 nucleotides: TGCGCCAGCAGCTCGATAGCGGGAGGGCCTCAGGAGACCCAGTACTTC.

The chain couples TRBV18 to TRBJ2-2; D might be TRBD2 (5 bases). V was pared by 2 bases and J by 5 bases, with 9 bases between. Germline values: CDR1 KGHSH, CDR2 LQKENI. The CDR3 has 14 amino acids. CDR3 in amino acids: CASSPGGGTGELFF. Written as DNA, the CDR3 is TGTGCCAGCTCACCAGGCGGAGGAACCGGGGAGCTGTTTTTT.

V gene TRBV25-1 combines with J gene TRBJ1-1; D not resolved. The CDR3 sequence is 10 residues long. V lost 8 bases to trimming and J lost 10 bases, with 11 bases between them. The V gene's germline CDR1 is MGHDK and CDR2 SYGVNS. CDR3 nucleotides: TGTGCCAGCGGCCAGGCCAGAGCTTTCTTT. Protein: CASGQARAFF. The full variable domain, in which reference TRBV25-1 and TRBJ1-1 provide the parts outside the CDR3, is EADIYQTPRYLVIGTGKKITLECSQTMGHDKMYWYQQDPGMELHLIHYSYGVNSTEKGDLSSESTVSRIRTEHFPLTLESARPSHTSQYLCASGQARAFFGQGTRLTVV.

The chain joins TRBV5-6 to TRBJ1-1, with D possibly matching TRBD1 (5 bases). The CDR3 is 16 residues long. V was pared by 9 bases and J by 1 base, with 22 bases between. From germline, CDR1 is SGHDT and CDR2 YYEEEE. The CDR3 is CATSPLGRTTNTEAFF. The CDR3 DNA follows: TGTGCCACCTCTCCTCTGGGGCGGACTACGAACACTGAAGCTTTCTTT.

CDR3 in DNA: TGTGCCAGCAGCCAATACAGTAATTCACCCCTCCACTTT. Translation gives CASSQYSNSPLHF. The chain couples TRBV3-1 (or the pseudogene TRBV3-2) to TRBJ1-6; D uncertain. The CDR3 sequence is 13 residues long. Germline CDR1 and CDR2: LGHDT and YNNKEL (reference sequence). The V end lost 2 bases, the J end lost 6 bases, and 5 bases lay between the germline ends.

The chain uses TRBV7-2 and TRBJ1-2; D is unresolved. The CDR3 sequence is 16 residues long. Trimming removed 2 bases at V and 2 bases at J, with 15 bases between. Germline CDR1 SGHTA, CDR2 FQGNSA. CDR3 loop: CASSLQRPVRNYGYTF. The CDR3 nucleotides are TGTGCCAGCAGCTTACAGCGGCCGGTGCGGAACTATGGCTACACCTTC.

This clone came up once. CDR3 sequence: CASSSRQGRGYGYTF. Here the CDR3 DNA reads TGTGCCAGCAGTTCTCGACAGGGGCGAGGCTATGGCTACACCTTC. This rearrangement joins TRBV28 to TRBJ1-2; TRBD1 aligns across 8 bases. Per germline, CDR1 MDHEN and CDR2 SYDVKM. CDR3 length: 15 residues. V gave up 4 bases and J gave up 4 bases; unmatched junction bases: 8.

The rearrangement joins TRBV7-8 to TRBJ1-3, with D possibly matching TRBD1 (5 bases). The CDR3 runs 15 residues. In germline, CDR1 is SGHVS, CDR2 FQNEAQ. The germline V and J ends were trimmed by 5 bases and 2 bases, with 13 bases remaining between them. This CDR3 reads CASSLTGWAGNTIYF. CDR3 DNA sequence: TGTGCCAGCAGCCTTACAGGATGGGCTGGAAACACCATATATTTT.

The V and J genes are TRBV30 and TRBJ1-5, with D tentatively TRBD1 (6 bases). The CDR3 totals 13 residues. Germline values: CDR1 GTSNPN, CDR2 SVGIG (reference sequence). V was pared by 5 bases and J by 7 bases, with 15 bases between. The CDR3 sequence is CAWGLGAGQPQHF. The DNA for the CDR3 is TGTGCCTGGGGTCTGGGGGCAGGCCAGCCCCAGCATTTT. Full variable domain (missing parts from reference TRBV30 and TRBJ1-5): SQTIHQWPATLVQPVGSPLSLECTVEGTSNPNLYWYRQAAGRGLQLLFYSVGIGQISSEVPQNLSASRPQDRQFILSSKKLLLSDSGFYLCAWGLGAGQPQHFGDGTRLSIL.

In its sample, this clone was seen once. The CDR3 loop is CASSPQVGQANEKLFF. CDR3 nucleotide sequence: TGTGCCAGCAGCCCCCAAGTGGGACAGGCTAATGAAAAACTGTTTTTT. This chain joins TRBV9 and TRBJ1-4; 8 positions match TRBD1. Losses at the gene ends were 4 bases for V and 3 bases for J; bases not matched to a gene: 8. Germline assignment: CDR1 SGDLS and CDR2 YYNGEE. The CDR3 spans 16 residues.

This sequence joins TRBV18 and TRBJ2-3; 7 bases are shared with TRBD1. J lost 2 bases, V lost 4 bases, and 6 bases had no gene match. The germline V gene encodes CDR1 KGHSH and CDR2 LQKENI. CDR3 length: 15 residues. This CDR3 reads CASSLRDSSTDTQYF. The DNA for the CDR3 is TGTGCCAGCTCACTGAGGGACAGTTCCACAGATACGCAGTATTTT.

The gene calls are TRBV30 and TRBJ2-7, with D perhaps TRBD1 (6 bases). Germline values: CDR1 GTSNPN, CDR2 SVGIG (reference sequence). V gave up 1 base and J gave up 7 bases, with 23 bases separating them. The CDR3 runs to 16 residues. CDR3 sequence (DNA): TGTGCCTGGAGTGGCATAGTCCTAACAGGGTGGGGGGAGCAGTACTTC. Translation: CAWSGIVLTGWGEQYF.

The V call is TRBV5-1, the J call TRBJ1-4, with 9 bases lining up with TRBD1. Germline CDR1 SGHRS, CDR2 YFSETQ. J gave up 7 bases and V 1 base, and 11 bases lay outside the gene matches. This CDR3 spans 17 amino acids. CDR3 amino acids: CASSLRLPGQGVEKLFF. The CDR3 DNA reads as TGCGCCAGCAGCTTGAGGCTACCGGGACAGGGAGTTGAAAAACTGTTTTTT.

The chain links TRBV5-4 to TRBJ2-3; TRBD2 might be the D (6 bases). The CDR3 consists of 15 residues. The germline gives CDR1 SGHNT, CDR2 YYREEE (reference sequence). The V end lost 5 bases, the J end lost 1 base, and 14 bases lay between the germline ends. For the CDR3, the DNA is TGTGCCAGCAGATCCGGGACTTGGGGCACAGATACGCAGTATTTT. It translates to CASRSGTWGTDTQYF.

This clone appeared a single time. CDR3 sequence: CASSLAPGTDTQYF. The CDR3 DNA follows: TGTGCCAGCAGCTTAGCGCCCGGGACAGATACGCAGTATTTT. The chain has TRBV11-3 and TRBJ2-3, with D unclear. The CDR3 sequence is 14 residues long. The V gene lost 1 base and the J gene lost 3 bases, with 8 bases spanning the gap. Per germline, CDR1 SGHNT and CDR2 YENEEA.